The following is a T cell receptor (beta chain) sequence with its context. Germline V gene lookup returns CDR1 LGHDT and CDR2 YNNKEL (reference sequence). The CDR3 runs 15 residues. The V gene lost 2 bases and the J gene lost 2 bases, with 7 bases spanning the gap. The data are from a study of blood T cell repertoires in COVID-19. The repertoire was sequenced with immunoSEQ multiplex PCR; TCRdb's copy has only in-frame clones and lacks some. The sample lists tens of thousands of clones; over 65% were seen once. The source of this sequence is a human donor in a cohort sampled during active COVID-19. Sequenced input: peripheral blood. This chain joins TRBV3-1 (or the pseudogene TRBV3-2) and TRBJ2-6; D remains ambiguous. The DNA of the CDR3 is TGTGCCAGCAGCCAAACTCCGGCTGGGGCCAACGTCCTGACTTTC. Protein: CASSQTPAGANVLTF.